This T cell receptor beta chain was documented in a study of blood T cell repertoires in COVID-19. Original handling: Amplification of reference gene primers provided the estimated nucleated cell counts. Here immunoSEQ multiplex PCR was the method, and the copy in TCRdb shows in-frame clones only, minus some. V, J and clone size reflect that table, while D and trimming were determined from the DNA. The table lists about 310,000 clones, approximately 90% of them singletons. Donors of Cohort 3 who recovered were those that had two negative PCRs, clearance, or symptom resolution. V lost 6 bases to trimming and J lost 0 bases; unmatched junction nucleotides: 8. This CDR3 spans 16 amino acids. The germline CDR1 and CDR2 sequences are SGHTA and FQGNSA.

The receptor's source is a middle-aged woman who had recovered from COVID-19. Sample: PBMCs or T cells enriched from blood (not recorded which). This sequence joins TRBV7-2 and TRBJ2-1; 7 nucleotides match TRBD2. The CDR3 reads CASRPIGGSSYNEQFF. CDR3 in DNA: TGTGCCAGCAGACCCATCGGGGGGAGCTCCTACAATGAGCAGTTCTTC.